The entry that follows covers one T cell receptor (beta chain) sequence. V was trimmed by 6 bases and J by 5 bases, leaving 20 bases between them. CDR3 size: 15 residues. The germline gives CDR1 SNHLY, CDR2 FYNNEI. This sample was taken from a study of blood T cell repertoires in COVID-19. Looking at the study overall: COVID-19 samples collected from the United States, Italy and Spain covered acute and convalescent phases. From T cells, B-cell-depleted T cells, or PBMCs came the material, which was cDNA or gDNA.

The assay was immunoSEQ multiplex PCR, and TCRdb's table has in-frame clones only and misses some. Of over 200,000 clones in the sample, around 81% were seen once. This clonotype originated in a woman between 50 and 59 years old with acute COVID-19. The specimen sequenced was PBMCs or T cells enriched from blood (not recorded which). The chain uses TRBV2 and TRBJ2-7; a weak D match, TRBD1 (6 bases). CDR3 amino acids: CASRPLGGRVDEQYF. The CDR3 nucleotides read TGTGCCAGCAGACCGCTAGGGGGTCGCGTCGACGAGCAGTACTTC.